This T cell receptor beta chain came from a study of blood T cell repertoires in COVID-19. Study-wide background: Material from acute and convalescent COVID-19 was sourced from the United States, Italy and Spain. PBMCs, B-cell-depleted T cells, or T cells provided the cDNA or gDNA that made up the material.

Enrolled during active infection, Seattle patients were then followed longitudinally. Germline V gives CDR1 MNHEY, CDR2 SVGAGI. The CDR3 consists of 13 residues. V was clipped by 8 bases and J by 3 bases, with 14 bases between them. This clone was picked up one time. In the original workflow: Researchers report that nucleated cell counts were estimated from reference gene primer amplification. Sequenced by immunoSEQ multiplex PCR; TCRdb stores in-frame clones only, minus some. That table supplies the V and J calls and clone size; D and trimming were determined from the DNA. The profile shows some 190,000 clones, about 85% of them singletons.

The sample taken for sequencing was peripheral blood. This clonotype originated in an older person with COVID-19, enrolled during active disease. The chain employs TRBV6-5 and TRBJ2-7, with D perhaps TRBD2 (5 bases). The CDR3 loop is CASGWESSYEQYF. The CDR3 coding sequence is TGTGCCAGCGGATGGGAGTCTAGCTACGAGCAGTACTTC.